The table lists the clone carrying this T cell receptor beta chain with a few counts. Just one base apart from a much larger clone, this may be a read error. The missing conserved phenylalanine or tryptophan at the end of this CDR3 makes a read error likely. V lost 6 bases to trimming and J lost 5 bases; unmatched junction nucleotides: 11. The CDR3 contains 14 residues. CDR1 and CDR2 (germline): SQVTM, ANQGSEA. A constant-region primer served to make TCR beta cDNA from around 500 ng total RNA. A slightly modified ARM-PCR protocol with three nested multiplex PCR rounds produced these TCR beta libraries. Forward primers for TRBV1-TRBV30 and a C-beta reverse primer served the first two PCR rounds, at about 9 cycles each. TCRdb called the multiplex PCR reads again in MiXCR, with one record for every CDR3 protein. In the table there are approximately 100,000 distinct CDR3 sequences, approximately 70% of which are singletons.

Unsorted bulk tissue, about 18-32 mg of it, served as the source for co-extraction of RNA and DNA. This entry is derived from a study of tumor-infiltrating lymphocytes in primary liver carcinoma. The sequence derives from a woman between 55 and 75 years old with primary liver carcinoma and hepatitis B virus infection. Sequencing was done on a sample of liver tumor tissue from sampling region 2. Subset specified: tumor region T2, inferior pole. The V call is TRBV29-1, the J call TRBJ1-1; 8 positions match TRBD1. The CDR3 is CSVGGQGLRTEAFL. The CDR3, as DNA: TGCAGCGTGGGAGGACAGGGCTTGAGAACTGAAGCTTTCCTT.